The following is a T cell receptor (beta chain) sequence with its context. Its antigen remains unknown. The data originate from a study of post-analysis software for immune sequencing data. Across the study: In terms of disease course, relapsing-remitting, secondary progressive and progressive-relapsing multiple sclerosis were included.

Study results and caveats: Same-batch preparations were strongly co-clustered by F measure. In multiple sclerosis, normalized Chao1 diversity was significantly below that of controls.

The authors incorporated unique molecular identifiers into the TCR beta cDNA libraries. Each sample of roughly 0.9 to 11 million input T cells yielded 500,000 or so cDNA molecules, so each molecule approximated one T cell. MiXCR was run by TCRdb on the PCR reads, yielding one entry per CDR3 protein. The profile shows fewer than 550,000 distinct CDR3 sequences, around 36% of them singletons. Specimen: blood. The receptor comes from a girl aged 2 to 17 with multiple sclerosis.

The CDR3 bases are TGCAGCGTTGATAATTTCGGCGCAGATACGCAGTATTTT. It specifies CSVDNFGADTQYF. The chain employs TRBV29-1 and TRBJ2-3; no reliable D call. This CDR3 is 13 amino acids long. Per the germline V gene, CDR1 is SQVTM and CDR2 is ANQGSEA. The V end was cut by 3 bases, the J end by 4 bases, with 11 bases between.